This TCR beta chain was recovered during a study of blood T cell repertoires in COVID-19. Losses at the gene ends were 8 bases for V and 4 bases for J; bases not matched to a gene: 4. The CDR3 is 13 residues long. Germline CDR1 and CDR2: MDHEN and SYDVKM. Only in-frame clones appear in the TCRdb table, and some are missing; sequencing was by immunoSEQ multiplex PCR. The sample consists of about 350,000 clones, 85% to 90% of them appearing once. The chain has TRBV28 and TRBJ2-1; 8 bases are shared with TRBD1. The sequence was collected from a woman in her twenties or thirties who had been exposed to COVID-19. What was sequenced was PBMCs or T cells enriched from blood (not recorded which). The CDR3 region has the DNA TGTGCCAGCGCTGGACAGGGATACAATGAGCAGTTCTTC. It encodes CASAGQGYNEQFF.